This note documents a single T cell receptor (beta chain) sequence. Its target is not known. Produced via immunoSEQ multiplex PCR; TCRdb's table is partial and in-frame only. The sample lists 65,000 to 95,000 clones, around 90% occurring once. This sample was taken from a study of OX40 agonist ivuxolimab in advanced cancers. Study as a whole: Patients in the trial were receiving intravenous ivuxolimab every 2 weeks, at doses of 0.01 to 10 mg/kg. Each dose-escalation patient presented with hepatocellular carcinoma, melanoma, renal cell or head and neck cancer.

Study-wide results and limits: More expanded clones were found, on average, in CD8+ than in CD4+ T cells.

This CDR3 comprises 20 residues. V was clipped by 5 bases and J by 0 bases, with 26 bases between them. The germline V gene encodes CDR1 MDHEN and CDR2 SYDVKM. The sequence was obtained from an adult with an advanced solid tumor such as melanoma, head and neck, liver or kidney cancer. The chain recombines TRBV28 with TRBJ2-4, with D hard to call. The source was CD4+ or CD8+ T cells sorted from blood, collected in a trial of the OX40 agonist ivuxolimab. The CDR3 is CASSLGPDVPAVLAKNIQYF. CDR3 coding DNA: TGTGCCAGCAGTCTTGGCCCAGACGTGCCCGCAGTTCTAGCCAAAAACATTCAGTACTTC. The whole variable domain, remainder taken from reference TRBV28 and TRBJ2-4, is DVKVTQSSRYLVKRTGEKVFLECVQDMDHENMFWYRQDPGLGLRLIYFSYDVKMKEKGDIPEGYSVSREKKERFSLILESASTNQTSMYLCASSLGPDVPAVLAKNIQYFGAGTRLSVL.